One sample yielded the 26 T cell receptor beta chains listed below, sequenced in a study of T-cell reconstitution after alpha-beta-depleted transplantation in children. Unique molecular identifiers were built into the TCRbeta library. Each CDR3 protein gets one entry after TCRdb re-called the PCR reads with MiXCR. The repertoire holds about 98,000 distinct CDR3 sequences, with around 22% as singletons. This sample comprised PBMCs, obtained before TCRalphabeta/CD19-depleted stem cell transplant. Receptor source: a boy aged 2 to 10 with acute lymphoblastic leukemia, due to receive a stem cell transplant.

This chain links TRBV7-2 with TRBJ2-5; D gene ambiguous. Germline V gene data show CDR1 as SGHTA and CDR2 as FQGNSA. V lost 3 bases to trimming and J lost 5 bases, with 10 bases between them. This CDR3 is built from 13 residues. In DNA, the CDR3 is TGTGCCAGCAGCTTGTTTGGTAGGGAGACCCAGTACTTC. Its protein product is CASSLFGRETQYF.

The gene calls are TRBV20-1 and TRBJ2-3; the D gene is possibly TRBD1 (5 bases). This CDR3 region has 14 residues. Deletions cut 5 bases from V and 12 bases from J, with 24 bases between. The germline CDR1 and CDR2 sequences are DFQATT and SNEGSKA (reference sequence). The DNA of the CDR3 is TGCAGTGCTCCGGTCGAGACTTTTGGACATTCCCAGTATTTT. Translating it yields CSAPVETFGHSQYF.

The sample holds a few counts of this clonotype. The chain recombines TRBV28 with TRBJ2-7, with TRBD1 matching 8 bases. This CDR3 region has 14 residues. V lost 3 bases to trimming and J lost 4 bases; unmatched junction nucleotides: 5. Germline V CDR1 and CDR2: MDHEN, SYDVKM. For the CDR3, the DNA is TGTGCCAGCAGTTTTGGACAGGGTGGATACGAGCAGTACTTC. As protein: CASSFGQGGYEQYF. Filled out from reference TRBV28 and TRBJ2-7, the complete variable domain reads DVKVTQSSRYLVKRTGEKVFLECVQDMDHENMFWYRQDPGLGLRLIYFSYDVKMKEKGDIPEGYSVSREKKERFSLILESASTNQTSMYLCASSFGQGGYEQYFGPGTRLTVT.

The chain links TRBV7-9 to TRBJ1-1; tentatively, D is TRBD1 (6 bases). CDR1 and CDR2 (germline): SEHNR, FQNEAQ (reference sequence). This CDR3 comprises 15 residues. Trimming removed 5 bases from V and 0 bases from J, with 13 bases in between. Written as DNA, the CDR3 is TGTGCCAGCAGCCCCGGAGGGGACATGAACACTGAAGCTTTCTTT. This codes for CASSPGGDMNTEAFF.

This CDR3 is CATRENTEAFF. CDR3 coding DNA: TGTGCCACCAGGGAGAACACTGAAGCTTTCTTT. This sequence joins TRBV28 and TRBJ1-1, with TRBD1 as a possible D gene (5 bases). CDR3 length: 11 residues. V was trimmed by 10 bases and J by 1 base, leaving 7 bases between them. Germline V gene lookup returns CDR1 MDHEN and CDR2 SYDVKM. Full variable domain (outside the CDR3, taken from reference TRBV28 and TRBJ1-1): DVKVTQSSRYLVKRTGEKVFLECVQDMDHENMFWYRQDPGLGLRLIYFSYDVKMKEKGDIPEGYSVSREKKERFSLILESASTNQTSMYLCATRENTEAFFGQGTRLTVV.

V gene TRBV5-1 combines with J gene TRBJ1-1; 7 positions match TRBD1. This CDR3 is 14 amino acids long. Trimming removed 4 bases from V and 10 bases from J; junction bases left unmatched: 13. Per the germline V gene, CDR1 is SGHRS and CDR2 is YFSETQ. CDR3 sequence (DNA): TGCGCCAGCAGCGACGGGTCAGGGGGGGAAAGAGCTTTCTTT. Its translation: CASSDGSGGERAFF. The variable domain in full, completed from reference TRBV5-1 and TRBJ1-1, reads KAGVTQTPRYLIKTRGQQVTLSCSPISGHRSVSWYQQTPGQGLQFLFEYFSETQRNKGNFPGRFSGRQFSNSRSEMNVSTLELGDSALYLCASSDGSGGERAFFGQGTRLTVV.

This clonotype has just one count. The genes are TRBV6-5 and TRBJ1-2, with unresolved D. Trimming pared 2 bases from V and 4 bases from J, leaving 8 bases between. Germline loops: CDR1 MNHEY, CDR2 SVGAGI. The CDR3 has 13 amino acids. In DNA form, the CDR3 reads TGTGCCAGCAGTTACAGGGATCCCTATGGCTACACCTTC. Translation gives CASSYRDPYGYTF.

The chain links TRBV3-1 to TRBJ2-7, with a weak D call TRBD2 (6 bases). Germline CDR1 and CDR2: LGHDT and YNNKEL (reference sequence). The CDR3 extends over 13 amino acids. Trimming took off 1 base at V and 3 bases at J, with 7 bases between the two ends. CDR3 nucleotide sequence: TGTGCCAGCAGCCAAGGCGGGATCTACGAGCAGTACTTC. It is translated as CASSQGGIYEQYF.

In its sample, this clonotype was seen a few times. The rearrangement links TRBV13 to TRBJ2-2; 11 bases are a match to TRBD2. CDR1 PRHDT and CDR2 FYEKMQ come from the germline V gene (reference sequence). The V gene end was trimmed by 2 bases and the J gene end by 3 bases; junction bases not matched to a gene: 14. This CDR3 has 20 amino acids. The CDR3 nucleotides read TGTGCCAGCAGCTTAACCCCGGGACTAGCGGAGGGGCGAGACACCGGGGAGCTGTTTTTT. As protein: CASSLTPGLAEGRDTGELFF.

This sequence joins TRBV29-1 and TRBJ2-3; 7 bases map to TRBD1. Per germline, CDR1 SQVTM and CDR2 ANQGSEA. Unmatched junction bases numbered 6, after V lost 6 bases and J lost 0 bases. CDR3 length: 14 residues. DNA of the CDR3: TGCAGCGTAGCTACAGGGGTCAGCACAGATACGCAGTATTTT. The encoded protein is CSVATGVSTDTQYF.

The genes are TRBV4-2 and TRBJ2-7; D gene unclear. Trimming took 2 bases from V and 5 from J, leaving 10 bases between them. Germline V gene lookup returns CDR1 LGHNA and CDR2 YNFKEQ. CDR3 length equals 13 residues. The CDR3 protein is CASSQTLLHEQYF. The CDR3 DNA follows: TGTGCCAGCAGCCAAACCCTACTCCACGAGCAGTACTTC.

V and J are TRBV5-1 and TRBJ2-7; no clear D. CDR1 is SGHRS, CDR2 YFSETQ, per germline. The ends were cut back, 1 base at V and 0 bases at J, with 11 bases in the middle. The CDR3 is 15 residues long. This CDR3 is CASSLKRLTSYEQYF. CDR3 DNA: TGCGCCAGCAGCTTGAAAAGGTTAACCTCCTACGAGCAGTACTTC.

This clonotype was counted only a few times. This chain joins TRBV7-2 and TRBJ2-2; 7 nucleotides line up with TRBD1. The CDR3 sequence is 15 residues long. V lost 10 bases to trimming and J lost 7 bases; unmatched junction nucleotides: 15. Germline V gene lookup returns CDR1 SGHTA and CDR2 FQGNSA. The CDR3 nucleotides read TGTGCCACCGCGTCGAGGGGGCCGACGGGCGGGGAGCTGTTTTTT. Its translation: CATASRGPTGGELFF.

This clonotype occurred a few times. The V and J genes are TRBV28 and TRBJ2-1, with no clear D. CDR1 and CDR2 (germline): MDHEN, SYDVKM. The V end lost 0 bases, the J end lost 8 bases, and 14 bases lay between the germline ends. This CDR3 has 15 residues. The CDR3 here is CASSLWVPTSDEQFF. Here the CDR3 DNA reads TGTGCCAGCAGTTTATGGGTGCCGACGTCTGATGAGCAGTTCTTC.

As for this clonotype: A junction boundary mismatches the germline segment, possibly from a read error. The chain employs TRBV28 and TRBJ2-1, with 8 nucleotides matching TRBD2. The germline gives CDR1 MDHEN, CDR2 SYDVKM. This CDR3 has 15 amino acids. The CDR3 spells CASRATCGRLYEQFF. The CDR3 DNA is TGCGCCAGCAGGGCCACTTGCGGGAGGTTGTATGAGCAGTTCTTC.

The table lists this clonotype with many counts. CDR3 protein: CASSAPGTDTQYF. DNA for the CDR3: TGCGCCAGCAGCGCGCCCGGGACAGATACGCAGTATTTT. The gene calls are TRBV4-1 and TRBJ2-3, with no clear D. Germline CDR1 is MGHRA and CDR2 is YSYEKL. This CDR3 is built from 13 residues. Trimming pared 5 bases from V and 3 bases from J, leaving 9 bases between.

The chain carries TRBV28 and TRBJ2-1; D may be TRBD1 (6 bases). Trimming removed 4 bases at V and 10 bases at J, with 17 bases between. Germline CDR1 reads MDHEN; CDR2 reads SYDVKM. This CDR3 region has 14 residues. Here the CDR3 reads CASSSGHPTYEQFF. As DNA, the CDR3 is TGTGCCAGCAGTTCGGGACACCCTACGTACGAGCAGTTCTTC.

This clonotype was found a few times. The chain couples TRBV28 to TRBJ2-2; perhaps D is TRBD1 or TRBD2 (5 bases each). Trimming removed 2 bases at V and 7 bases at J, with 11 bases between. The germline V gene encodes CDR1 MDHEN and CDR2 SYDVKM. This CDR3 spans 14 amino acids. CDR3 sequence: CASSLGGYSGELFF. The CDR3 DNA sequence: TGTGCCAGCAGTTTAGGGGGATACAGCGGGGAGCTGTTTTTT.

This clonotype was seen a handful of times. The V and J genes are TRBV20-1 and TRBJ2-7; 10 bases align to TRBD2. V was pared by 0 bases and J by 6 bases, with 8 bases of the junction left unmatched. The CDR3 is 15 residues long. Per the germline V gene, CDR1 is DFQATT and CDR2 is SNEGSKA (reference sequence). DNA for the CDR3: TGCAGTGCTAGAGATCCCAGCGGGAGGGCGCGCGAGCAGTACTTC. As protein: CSARDPSGRAREQYF.

The chain recombines TRBV28 with TRBJ2-1, with 10 bases fitting TRBD2. The CDR3 is 14 amino acids. Germline CDR1 reads MDHEN; CDR2 reads SYDVKM. Losses at the gene ends were 10 bases for V and 5 bases for J; bases not matched to a gene: 8. CDR3 DNA: TGTGCCACCGTTAGACTAGCGGGTAACAATGAGCAGTTCTTC. This encodes CATVRLAGNNEQFF. Filled out from reference TRBV28 and TRBJ2-1, the complete variable domain reads DVKVTQSSRYLVKRTGEKVFLECVQDMDHENMFWYRQDPGLGLRLIYFSYDVKMKEKGDIPEGYSVSREKKERFSLILESASTNQTSMYLCATVRLAGNNEQFFGPGTRLTVL.

This clonotype was found once. V usage is TRBV15 and J usage is TRBJ2-7; TRBD1 aligns across 7 bases. The trim removed 1 base at V and 2 bases at J, leaving 11 bases unmatched. CDR3 length equals 17 residues. The germline V gene encodes CDR1 LNHNV and CDR2 YYDKDF (reference sequence). In nucleotides, the CDR3 is TGTGCCACCAGCAGAGGTTCCGTCGGGACAGTAACCTACGAGCAGTACTTC. It is translated as CATSRGSVGTVTYEQYF. Full variable domain (remainder filled in from reference TRBV15 and TRBJ2-7): DAMVIQNPRYQVTQFGKPVTLSCSQTLNHNVMYWYQQKSSQAPKLLFHYYDKDFNNEADTPDNFQSRRPNTSFCFLDIRSPGLGDTAMYLCATSRGSVGTVTYEQYFGPGTRLTVT.

Ten or more counts support this clonotype. V and J are TRBV29-1 and TRBJ2-1, with 8 bases identical to TRBD2. The CDR3 consists of 14 residues. The trim removed 7 bases at V and 0 bases at J, leaving 5 bases unmatched. Germline assignment: CDR1 SQVTM and CDR2 ANQGSEA. This CDR3 reads CSAPSGSSYNEQFF. CDR3 DNA: TGCAGCGCACCGAGCGGGAGCTCCTACAATGAGCAGTTCTTC.

About this clonotype itself: This may stem from a read error, because a much larger clone lies one nucleotide away. The V call is TRBV6-1, the J call TRBJ2-6; D is unresolved. Trimming pared 6 bases from V and 2 bases from J, leaving 2 bases between. This CDR3 is built from 12 residues. From germline, CDR1 is MNHNS and CDR2 SASEGT. CDR3 bases: TGTGCCAGCAGCACTGGGGCCAACGTCCTGACTTTC. Translated, it gives CASSTGANVLTF.

This clonotype has at least ten counts. The chain employs TRBV5-1 and TRBJ1-1; possibly TRBD1 for D (6 bases). V lost 5 bases and J lost 4, with 12 bases in between. The CDR3 extends over 13 amino acids. Germline assignment: CDR1 SGHRS and CDR2 YFSETQ. CDR3 protein: CASSSEGGTEAFF. DNA of the CDR3: TGCGCCAGCAGTTCGGAGGGGGGCACTGAAGCTTTCTTT.

This clonotype showed up many times. The chain has TRBV10-3 and TRBJ2-3; the match to TRBD2 covers 9 bases. The length of the CDR3 is 14 residues. CDR1 is ENHRY, CDR2 SYGVKD, per germline. Trimming removed 8 bases from V and 0 bases from J; junction bases left unmatched: 3. The CDR3 coding sequence is TGTGCCATCGCTAGCGGGACTAGCACAGATACGCAGTATTTT. Protein: CAIASGTSTDTQYF.

In its sample, this clonotype was seen a few times. This chain connects TRBV4-1 to TRBJ2-7; TRBD2 matches at 13 bases. CDR3 length equals 15 residues. Germline CDR1 is MGHRA and CDR2 is YSYEKL. V was clipped by 5 bases and J by 4 bases; unmatched bases: 5. The DNA of the CDR3 is TGCGCCAGCAGCTTACTAGCGGGAGGGCGATACGAGCAGTACTTC. Protein sequence: CASSLLAGGRYEQYF.